A selection of T cell receptor beta chains follows, all from one sample in a study of T cell changes during pregnancy in multiple sclerosis. Repertoires were generated with immunoSEQ multiplex PCR, while TCRdb's copy carries only in-frame clones and drops some. The table has some 94,000 clones, 80% to 95% seen once; the top ten hold about 1.5%. The sample in question was peripheral blood, obtained in the first trimester of pregnancy. These receptor sequences come from a female donor with multiple sclerosis, enrolled in a pregnancy study. Both conserved end residues are part of each CDR3. The D gene is left open where the match is weak.

TRBV9,TRBD2,TRBJ2-1,CASSLGTSGSYNEQFF
TRBV19,TRBD1,TRBJ1-1,CASISPGGYTEAFF
TRBV14,.,TRBJ2-1,CASSLSNGRINEQFF
TRBV4-2,TRBD2,TRBJ2-3,CASSPSASGMLDTQYF
TRBV27,.,TRBJ2-1,CASSLSLHNSYNEQFF
TRBV5-4,.,TRBJ2-1,CASSLISGEQFF
TRBV6-5,TRBD1,TRBJ2-7,CASRNRQGFYEQYF
TRBV19,TRBD1,TRBJ1-2,CASSPTGTGGYTF
TRBV5-6,TRBD1,TRBJ1-4,CASSLIAQGVRTNEKLFF
TRBV11-2,TRBD2,TRBJ2-3,CASSFSGRASADTQYF
TRBV6-5,TRBD2,TRBJ2-5,CASSEREMLRETQYF
TRBV4-3,.,TRBJ2-1,CASSQDRVYEQFF
TRBV19,.,TRBJ2-2,CASVRRANTGELFF
TRBV6-5,TRBD1,TRBJ1-1,CASSYWTGGSTEAFF
TRBV15,.,TRBJ2-4,CATTGLAKNIQYF
TRBV5-1,TRBD2,TRBJ2-1,CASSPPGLAGNEQFF
TRBV7-2,.,TRBJ2-2,CASSPDYTGELFF
TRBV7-2,TRBD2,TRBJ2-7,CASKGTSHPYEQYF
TRBV14,TRBD1,TRBJ2-2,CASSQYRGTGELFF
TRBV28,TRBD2,TRBJ2-7,CASSSSGLGVEQYF
TRBV7-2,TRBD2,TRBJ2-1,CASSLERLAGAYNEQFF
TRBV5-1,TRBD1,TRBJ1-4,CASSPEPGTGAVKLFF
TRBV27,.,TRBJ2-3,CASSLRWGTDTQYF
TRBV5-1,.,TRBJ2-7,CASSLEGGYEQYF
TRBV28,TRBD1,TRBJ2-7,CASTLGQGADEQYF
TRBV5-4,TRBD2,TRBJ2-7,CASSKGTRGGEQYF
TRBV28,TRBD1,TRBJ1-2,CATRDRPYGYTF
TRBV9,.,TRBJ1-1,CASSRRGGGGDTEAFF